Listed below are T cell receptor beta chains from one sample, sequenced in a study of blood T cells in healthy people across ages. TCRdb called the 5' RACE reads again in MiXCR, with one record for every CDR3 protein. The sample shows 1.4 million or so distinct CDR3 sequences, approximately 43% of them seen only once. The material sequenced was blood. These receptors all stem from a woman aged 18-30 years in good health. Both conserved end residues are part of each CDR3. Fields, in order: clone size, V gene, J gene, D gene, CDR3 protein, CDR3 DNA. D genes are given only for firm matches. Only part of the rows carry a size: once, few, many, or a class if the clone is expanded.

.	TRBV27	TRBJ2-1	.	CASSLSGGSLLYGQFF	TGTGCCAGCAGTTTATCCGGCGGCTCGCTTTTGTATGGGCAGTTCTTC
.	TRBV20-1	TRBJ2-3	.	CSAPSQLAVDTQYF	TGCAGTGCCCCATCCCAACTAGCAGTGGATACGCAGTATTTT
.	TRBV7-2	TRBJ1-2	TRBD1	CASALDRVKGGYTF	TGTGCCAGCGCCCTGGACAGGGTGAAAGGTGGCTACACCTTC
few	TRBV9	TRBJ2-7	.	CASSVVGTNSYEQYF	TGTGCCAGCAGCGTAGTTGGCACCAACTCCTACGAGCAGTACTTC
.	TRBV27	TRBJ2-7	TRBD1	CASSTTSGGFYEQYF	TGTGCCAGCAGTACCACCTCAGGGGGCTTCTACGAGCAGTACTTC
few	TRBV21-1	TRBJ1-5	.	CARTNKQGCQPQHF	TGTGCCAGAACGAACAAGCAGGGATGTCAGCCCCAGCATTTT
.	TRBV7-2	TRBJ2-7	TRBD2	CASSPGTTTYEQYF	TGTGCCAGCAGCCCCGGGACTACCACTTACGAGCAGTACTTC
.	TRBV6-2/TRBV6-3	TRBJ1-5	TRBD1	CASSSGGQANFNQPQHF	TGTGCCAGCAGCTCAGGAGGACAGGCAAACTTCAATCAGCCCCAGCATTTT
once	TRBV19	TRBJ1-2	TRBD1	CASSSTGDIGSGYTF	TGTGCCAGTAGTTCCACAGGGGATATCGGAAGTGGCTACACCTTC
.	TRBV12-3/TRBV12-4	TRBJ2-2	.	CASSRAGLRTGELFF	TGTGCCAGCAGCCGGGCGGGGCTGCGCACCGGGGAGCTGTTTTTT
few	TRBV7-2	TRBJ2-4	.	CASSYRGAGTGKNIQYF	TGTGCCAGCAGCTACCGAGGGGCAGGGACGGGCAAAAACATTCAGTACTTC
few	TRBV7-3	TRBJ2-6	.	CASSFGGYGANVLTF	TGTGCCAGCAGCTTTGGGGGATATGGGGCCAACGTCCTGACTTTC
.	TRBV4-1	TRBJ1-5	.	CASSQDARANQPQHF	TGCGCCAGCAGCCAAGATGCGCGGGCTAATCAGCCCCAGCATTTT
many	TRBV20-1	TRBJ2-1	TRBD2	CSARDPLAGVLEQFF	TGCAGTGCTAGAGACCCCCTAGCGGGAGTTCTTGAGCAGTTCTTC
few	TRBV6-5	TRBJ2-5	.	CASRRRTIQETQYF	TGTGCCAGCAGACGACGGACTATTCAAGAGACCCAGTACTTC
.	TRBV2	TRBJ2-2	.	CASTYQRAGELFF	TGTGCCAGCACCTACCAGCGTGCCGGGGAGCTGTTTTTT
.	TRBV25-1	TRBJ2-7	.	CASSDRRSSYNEQYF	TGTGCCAGCAGTGACCGACGGAGCTCCTACAATGAGCAGTACTTC
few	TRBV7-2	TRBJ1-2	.	CASSPGNGGEYGYTF	TGTGCCAGCAGCCCGGGTAACGGCGGAGAGTATGGCTACACCTTC
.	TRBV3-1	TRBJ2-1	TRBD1	CASSYRDRGSNEQFF	TGTGCCAGCAGCTACCGGGACAGGGGGTCCAATGAGCAGTTCTTC
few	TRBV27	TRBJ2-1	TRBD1	CASSLYRGSYNEQFF	TGTGCCAGCAGCCTATACAGGGGCTCCTACAATGAGCAGTTCTTC
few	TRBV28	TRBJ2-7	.	CASSPRGNYEQYF	TGTGCCAGCAGTCCGAGGGGGAATTACGAGCAGTACTTC
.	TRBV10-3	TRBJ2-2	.	CAITPGGDTGELFF	TGTGCCATCACCCCCGGAGGGGACACCGGGGAGCTGTTTTTT
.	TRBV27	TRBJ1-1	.	CASSLSVWENTEAFF	TGTGCCAGCAGTTTATCGGTTTGGGAAAACACTGAAGCTTTCTTT
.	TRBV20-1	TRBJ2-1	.	CSARGASQTQFF	TGCAGTGCTAGAGGGGCCTCGCAGACCCAGTTCTTC
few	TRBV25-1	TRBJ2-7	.	CASSEYKGDGGGTPHYEQYF	TGTGCCAGCAGTGAATATAAGGGGGACGGAGGGGGCACTCCCCACTACGAGCAGTACTTC
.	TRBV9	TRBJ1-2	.	CASSLEQGYYGYTF	TGTGCCAGCAGCTTAGAACAGGGCTACTATGGCTACACCTTC
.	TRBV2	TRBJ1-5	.	CASSPILPNQPQHF	TGTGCCAGCAGTCCCATTCTCCCCAATCAGCCCCAGCATTTT
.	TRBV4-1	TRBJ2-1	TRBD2	CASSQEGTRSYNEQFF	TGCGCCAGCAGCCAAGAAGGGACTAGGTCCTACAATGAGCAGTTCTTC
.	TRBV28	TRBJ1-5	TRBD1	CASSYRLKTGDPPQHF	TGTGCCAGCAGTTATCGGCTTAAAACAGGGGATCCGCCCCAGCATTTT
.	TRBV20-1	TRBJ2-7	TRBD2	CSAEREKLLYEQYF	TGCAGTGCTGAGCGGGAGAAACTCCTTTACGAGCAGTACTTC
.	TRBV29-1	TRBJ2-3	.	CSVPNLLGLSTTQYF	TGCAGCGTTCCCAACTTGTTGGGGTTGAGCACTACGCAGTATTTT
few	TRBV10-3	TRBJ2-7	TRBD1	CAASTGIKNEQYF	TGTGCCGCCTCGACAGGGATTAAGAACGAGCAGTACTTC
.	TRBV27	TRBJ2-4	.	CASSPSEIAKNIQYF	TGTGCCAGCAGTCCCTCAGAAATAGCCAAAAACATTCAGTACTTC
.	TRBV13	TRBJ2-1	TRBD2	CASSPDGLAGGGEQFF	TGTGCCAGCAGCCCAGACGGACTAGCGGGAGGCGGTGAGCAGTTCTTC
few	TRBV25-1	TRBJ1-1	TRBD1	CASSLRRGQGNTEAFF	TGTGCCAGCAGTTTGAGAAGGGGGCAGGGGAACACTGAAGCTTTCTTT
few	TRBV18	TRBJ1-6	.	CASSQQQSPLHF	TGTGCCAGCTCACAACAGCAATCACCCCTCCACTTT
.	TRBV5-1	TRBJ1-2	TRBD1	CASSRQTGPYGYTF	TGCGCCAGCAGCCGCCAGACAGGGCCCTATGGCTACACCTTC
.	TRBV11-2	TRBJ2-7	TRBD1	CASSLRGGPRTNNKEQYF	TGTGCCAGCAGCTTAAGAGGGGGCCCTAGGACGAACAACAAGGAGCAGTACTTC
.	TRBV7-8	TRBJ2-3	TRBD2	CASSPRALAVTDTQYF	TGTGCCAGCAGCCCCCGGGCACTAGCGGTTACAGATACGCAGTATTTT
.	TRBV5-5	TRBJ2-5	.	CASSFGYDGRETQYF	TGTGCCAGCAGCTTCGGATACGATGGTCGGGAGACCCAGTACTTC
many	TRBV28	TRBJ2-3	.	CASSLRWTDTQYF	TGTGCCAGCAGTTTGAGGTGGACAGATACGCAGTATTTT
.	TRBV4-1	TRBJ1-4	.	CASSQGLPSPNEKLFF	TGCGCCAGCAGCCAGGGACTCCCATCGCCTAATGAAAAACTGTTTTTT